The entry below gives a single T cell receptor beta chain sequence along with its context. Its antigen is as yet unknown. This sample includes further DNA sequences coding for the same CDR3. The PCR was carried out with 60 Vbeta primers and 13 Jbeta primers. The data were produced by immunoSEQ multiplex PCR, yet TCRdb's version contains in-frame clones alone and is incomplete. The sample has about 140,000 clones, 65% to 85% seen once. V was clipped by 0 bases and J by 0 bases, with 7 bases between them. The CDR3 extends over 15 amino acids. Germline V gene lookup returns CDR1 SGHRS and CDR2 YFSETQ. This specimen belongs to a study of cytomegalovirus exposure and HLA in healthy donors. Findings of the study overall: Most TCR sequences were rare, but some public TCRs occurred in many donors. Researchers left out some V segments, among them TRBV6-2 and TRBV6-3, as indistinguishable. Later analysis showed most CMV-associated TCR beta chains appearing HLA-restricted.

At sampling all donors were nominally healthy, likely with unrecorded immune exposures. The sequenced material came from PBMCs. This TCR came from a man in his forties or fifties in good health and CMV-seronegative. The chain joins TRBV5-1 to TRBJ2-1, with no clear D. The CDR3 coding sequence is TGCGCCAGCAGCTTGGTGGCCCTCTCCTACAATGAGCAGTTCTTC. It translates to CASSLVALSYNEQFF.